This entry features one T cell receptor (beta chain) sequence. There is no known antigen for this receptor. Base-call qualities are not available, and no considerably larger clone is one nucleotide away. This sample was taken from a study of T cells in tumors after PD-1 blockade (dated by TCRdb to the late 2010s). For the study in its entirety: Exclusion criteria were prior checkpoint blockade, use of systemic immunosuppressants, or recent radiotherapy or other anti-cancer therapy within 4 weeks. Paired single-cell RNA and TCR sequencing was performed on site-matched tumors from BCC or SCC patients before and after anti-PD-1 therapy. While on anti-PD-1 treatment, some of the patients also continued taking daily vismodegib 150 mg. Patients received pembrolizumab 200 mg every 3 weeks or cemiplimab 350 mg every 2 weeks. Clinical response was assessed using RECIST version 1.1. To compare clonotypes in blood versus tumor, bulk TCR sequencing was run on under 11 peripheral blood samples drawn from about five patients. On average, peripheral blood samples yielded about 37,000 unique clonotypes and roughly 100,000 TCR templates (range about 21,000-260,000).

The immunoSEQ platform was used to carry out deep TCRbeta sequencing. In the paper's pipeline: For further analysis, only productive rearrangements were exported from the immunoSEQ Analyzer. T cell phenotypes were assigned to bulk TCRbeta clonotypes by matching the clonotypes to single-cell RNA+TCR-seq clones that had the same TCRbeta sequence. Tumor enrichment of a clone was calculated by dividing the clone's tumor frequency by the clone's PBMC frequency, both taken from bulk TCR sequencing. TCRs were grouped by GLIPH into specificity groups, defined as clusters of distinct TCRs likely recognizing common antigens via shared CDR3 motifs. Here the immuneACCESS table is served through TCRdb, limited to in-frame sequences with V and J called. Missing clones are a known gap in these copies; in checked studies unresolved V genes cover under half, and the rest lacks a known reason. V, J and clone size reflect that table, while D and trimming were determined from the DNA. Here the sample has about 24,000 clones; around four fifths occur a single time. More than 10% of the sample lies in the top ten.

Beyond this particular receptor, the publication reports: About 41% of tumor TCR clonotypes were found in blood, and some novel exhausted tumor clones appeared in pre-treatment blood, suggesting peripheral recruitment. Where the novel T cell clones came from was not determined, and possible sources could include lymphoid organs or rare unexpanded clones inside the tumor or in the tumor periphery.

The germline V gene yields SGDLS for CDR1 and YYNGEE for CDR2. The CDR3 starts with the cysteine, ends with the phenylalanine, and has 16 residues. Only CDR3 DNA is held: 48 bases, read in frame from base 1. Trimmed from V: 0 bases; trimmed from J: 6 bases; junction bases lacking a gene match: 7. Per the publication, the time point label means: after anti-PD-1 therapy. Genomic DNA extracted from tumor biopsies or peripheral blood was used for bulk TCRbeta sequencing, with input ranging from roughly 616 ng to 6,004 ng. Histologically proven advanced or metastatic basal or squamous cell carcinoma was present in all patients, all of whom were poor candidates for surgical resection. Of the roughly ten patients making up the basal cell carcinoma cohort, several underwent bulk tumor TCR sequencing.

The chain employs TRBV9 and TRBJ2-1, with 9 bases matching TRBD1. This TCR derives from a human donor with basal cell carcinoma. The sequencing used PBMCs, collected after anti-PD-1 treatment. CDR3 reads: CASSVGGTGSFNEQFF. At the DNA level, the sequence is TGTGCCAGCAGCGTAGGAGGGACAGGGTCGTTCAATGAGCAGTTCTTC.